This TCR beta chain was captured in a study of OX40 agonist ivuxolimab in advanced cancers. Generated by immunoSEQ multiplex PCR, the TCRdb table keeps only in-frame clones and is missing some. The data contain tens of thousands of clones, 85% of them seen just once; the ten biggest clones take up 0.2% to 0.25%. Trimming took 6 bases from V and 4 from J; bases not matched to a gene: 8. Germline lookup yields CDR1 MDHEN and CDR2 SYDVKM. CDR3 length: 14 amino acids. This chain links TRBV28 with TRBJ1-1; 7 nucleotides agree with TRBD1. The sample here was CD4+ or CD8+ T cells sorted from blood, taken in a trial of the OX40 agonist ivuxolimab. The receptor was derived from an adult with an advanced solid tumor such as melanoma, head and neck, liver or kidney cancer. The CDR3 region has the DNA TGTGCCAGCAGAACCGCAGGGGGATCCACTGAAGCTTTCTTT. Protein sequence: CASRTAGGSTEAFF.